Shown below are 15 T cell receptor beta chains from a single sample sequenced in a study of blood T cell repertoires in COVID-19. Clones were read by immunoSEQ multiplex PCR, and TCRdb kept only the in-frame ones, dropping some. The sample contains roughly 170,000 clones, about 87% of which appear only once. The sample taken for sequencing was peripheral blood. These receptors were collected from a man in his sixties with acute or convalescent COVID-19.

This clone was observed a single time. CDR3 sequence reads: CASSPRTGGPSPEKLFF. CDR3 sequence (DNA): TGCGCCAGCAGCCCACGGACAGGGGGGCCGTCTCCTGAAAAACTGTTTTTT. The rearrangement uses TRBV5-1 and TRBJ1-4; 10 nucleotides agree with TRBD1. Trimming removed 4 bases from V and 7 bases from J; junction bases left unmatched: 13. CDR1 and CDR2 (germline): SGHRS, YFSETQ. The CDR3 covers 17 residues.

The chain joins TRBV19 to TRBJ2-2; 10 bases match TRBD1. CDR1 LNHDA and CDR2 SQIVND come from the germline V gene (reference sequence). V lost 2 bases, J lost 6 bases, and 3 bases stayed unmatched. The CDR3 extends over 15 amino acids. The CDR3 region is CASSIRTGGAGELFF. In nucleotides, the CDR3 is TGTGCCAGTAGTATAAGGACAGGGGGGGCCGGGGAGCTGTTTTTT.

The rearrangement joins TRBV9 to TRBJ1-3, with 8 bases fitting TRBD1. This CDR3 spans 15 amino acids. The germline V gene encodes CDR1 SGDLS and CDR2 YYNGEE. The J segment lost 2 bases and the V segment lost 0 bases, leaving 1 base of the junction unmatched. The CDR3 DNA is TGTGCCAGCAGCGTAGCAGGGGGCCCTGGAAACACCATATATTTT. This codes for CASSVAGGPGNTIYF.

This rearrangement joins TRBV10-3 to TRBJ1-2; D call uncertain. V was clipped by 4 bases and J by 2 bases, with 14 bases between them. Germline V CDR1 and CDR2: ENHRY, SYGVKD. This CDR3 has 15 residues. The CDR3 nucleotides are TGTGCCATCAGTGTCCAGGTGTCGATAAACTATGGCTACACCTTC. Translation: CAISVQVSINYGYTF.

This clone is a singleton in its sample. The chain employs TRBV18 and TRBJ1-4, with 7 positions matching TRBD1. CDR1 is KGHSH, CDR2 LQKENI, per germline. The CDR3 contains 13 residues. With 4 bases clipped from V and 6 bases from J, the junction kept 2 bases outside the gene matches. The CDR3 protein is CASSLGQDEKLFF. CDR3 nucleotides: TGTGCCAGCTCACTTGGACAGGATGAAAAACTGTTTTTT.

The V and J genes are TRBV10-1 and TRBJ1-2; the D gene is possibly TRBD1 (6 bases). CDR1 is WNHNN and CDR2 is SYGVQD in the germline V gene (reference sequence). The V and J ends lost 0 bases and 8 bases respectively, with 13 bases between them. The CDR3 extends over 14 amino acids. CDR3 sequence (DNA): TGCGCCAGCAGTGAGTCGTCGGGGGGCGAGGGCTACACCTTC. Translation gives CASSESSGGEGYTF.

The V and J genes are TRBV18 and TRBJ1-1, with D tentatively TRBD1 (5 bases). Germline values: CDR1 KGHSH, CDR2 LQKENI. The V gene lost 4 bases and the J gene lost 2 bases, with 14 bases spanning the gap. CDR3 size: 15 residues. The CDR3 coding sequence is TGTGCCAGCTCACTATCAGACAGAAGAAACACTGAAGCTTTCTTT. Translated, it gives CASSLSDRRNTEAFF. Full variable domain (rest looked up from reference TRBV18 and TRBJ1-1): NAGVMQNPRHLVRRRGQEARLRCSPMKGHSHVYWYRQLPEEGLKFMVYLQKENIIDESGMPKERFSAEFPKEGPSILRIQQVVRGDSAAYFCASSLSDRRNTEAFFGQGTRLTVV.

This clone has just one count. This sequence joins TRBV19 and TRBJ1-1; tentative D call: TRBD1 (6 bases). This CDR3 has 15 amino acids. Per the germline V gene, CDR1 is LNHDA and CDR2 is SQIVND (reference sequence). V was trimmed by 4 bases and J by 1 base, leaving 13 bases between them. The CDR3 nucleotides are TGTGCCAGTAGTAGACAACAGGGACCGAACACTGAAGCTTTCTTT. Its protein is CASSRQQGPNTEAFF.

This chain joins TRBV7-3 and TRBJ1-2; 8 positions match TRBD1. Germline V gives CDR1 SGHTA, CDR2 FQGTGA. The CDR3 spans 15 residues. Trimming cost V 0 bases and J 7 bases; bases outside gene matches: 7. Here the CDR3 reads CASSLTGRGLGGYTF. The CDR3 coding sequence is TGTGCCAGCAGCTTAACGGGCAGGGGGCTTGGTGGCTACACCTTC.

This rearrangement joins TRBV11-3 to TRBJ1-6; D not resolved. This CDR3 spans 16 amino acids. CDR1 SGHNT and CDR2 YENEEA come from the germline V gene. Trimming cost V 2 bases and J 9 bases, with 17 bases left between them. CDR3 in amino acids: CASSLISGEASSPLHF. CDR3 bases: TGTGCCAGCAGCTTAATCTCCGGGGAAGCGAGTTCACCCCTCCACTTT.

V is TRBV12-5 and J is TRBJ1-2, with D unclear. Between the trimmed V and J ends, which lost 5 bases and 4 bases, there was a span of 17 bases. The CDR3 is 15 residues long. Germline V gene sequence: CDR1 LGHNT, CDR2 FRNRAP. Written as DNA, the CDR3 is TGTGCTAGTGGTCCATCAGGTGCCCTTAGCTATGGCTACACCTTC. It is translated as CASGPSGALSYGYTF.

The V and J genes are TRBV30 and TRBJ1-6; no reliable D call. The CDR3 covers 18 residues. The germline V gene has CDR1 GTSNPN and CDR2 SVGIG (reference sequence). V was cut by 4 bases and J by 0 bases, with 19 bases left in between. The CDR3 DNA reads TGTGCCTGGAAGGTCAAAGGAGGTGCGAGCTCCTATAATTCACCCCTCCACTTT. Amino acid sequence: CAWKVKGGASSYNSPLHF.

DNA of the CDR3: TGTGCCAGCAGTTATAGGACAGGTACCGGGAATCAGCCCCAGCATTTT. It codes for CASSYRTGTGNQPQHF. The chain recombines TRBV6-6 with TRBJ1-5, with 7 bases identical to TRBD1. From germline, CDR1 is MNHNY and CDR2 SVGAGI (reference sequence). J gave up 4 bases and V 3 bases, and 9 bases lay outside the gene matches. The CDR3 has 16 residues.

The sample holds one count of this clone. This chain connects TRBV5-6 to TRBJ2-1; 8 nucleotides agree with TRBD1. The length of the CDR3 is 19 residues. Germline trimming cut 3 bases from V and 0 bases from J; bases unmatched to any gene: 14. Germline assignment: CDR1 SGHDT and CDR2 YYEEEE. The chain's CDR3 is CASSSRTGPRGSSYNEQFF. DNA for the CDR3: TGTGCCAGCAGCTCAAGGACAGGGCCACGAGGGAGCTCCTACAATGAGCAGTTCTTC.

The chain employs TRBV11-2 and TRBJ1-1; 7 bases are a match to TRBD1. This CDR3 region has 12 residues. CDR1 and CDR2 from the germline V gene are SGHAT and FQNNGV. The V segment lost 5 bases and the J segment 7 bases; nucleotides outside the gene matches: 4. The CDR3 is CASSEGTDEAFF. CDR3 nucleotides: TGTGCCAGCAGCGAGGGGACAGATGAAGCTTTCTTT.